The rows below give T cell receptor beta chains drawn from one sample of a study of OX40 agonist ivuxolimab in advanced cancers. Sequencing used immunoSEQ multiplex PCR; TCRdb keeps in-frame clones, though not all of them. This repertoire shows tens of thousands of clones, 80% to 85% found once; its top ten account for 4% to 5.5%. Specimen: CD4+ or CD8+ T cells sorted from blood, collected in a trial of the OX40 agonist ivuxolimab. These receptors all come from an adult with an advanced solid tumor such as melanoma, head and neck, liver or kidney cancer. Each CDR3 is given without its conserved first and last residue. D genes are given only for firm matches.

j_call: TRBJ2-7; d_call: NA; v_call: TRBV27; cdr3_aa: ASSYSSLSSYEQY
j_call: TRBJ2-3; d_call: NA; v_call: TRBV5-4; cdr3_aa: ASSSSLGLTDTQY
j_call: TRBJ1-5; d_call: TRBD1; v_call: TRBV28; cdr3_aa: ASTTGWGQPQH
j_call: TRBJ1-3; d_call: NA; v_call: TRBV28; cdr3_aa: ASSLGGLVGNTIY
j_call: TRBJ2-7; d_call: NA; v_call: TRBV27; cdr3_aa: ASSLAGTEAYEQY
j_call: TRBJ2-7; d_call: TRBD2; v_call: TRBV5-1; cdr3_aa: ASSASGSSYEQY
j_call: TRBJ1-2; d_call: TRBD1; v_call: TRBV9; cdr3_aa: ASSVGTGDGYT
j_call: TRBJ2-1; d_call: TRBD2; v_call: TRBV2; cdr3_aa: ASLLAGGYNEQF
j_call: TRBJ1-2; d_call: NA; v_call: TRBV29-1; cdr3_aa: SVSPGAGYGYT
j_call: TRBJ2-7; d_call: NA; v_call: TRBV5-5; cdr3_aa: ASSLVGSYEQY
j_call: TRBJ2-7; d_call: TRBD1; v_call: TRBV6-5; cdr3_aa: ASRSGTGGYEQY
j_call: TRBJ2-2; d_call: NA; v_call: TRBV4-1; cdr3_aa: ASSPMDWEAGELF
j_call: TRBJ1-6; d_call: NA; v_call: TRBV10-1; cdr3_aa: ATREGQGNSPLH
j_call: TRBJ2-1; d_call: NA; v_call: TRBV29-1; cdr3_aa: SVDSVSDEQF
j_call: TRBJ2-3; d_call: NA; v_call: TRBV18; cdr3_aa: ASSPTTDTQY
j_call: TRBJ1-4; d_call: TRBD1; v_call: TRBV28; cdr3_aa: ASSQDRAKLF
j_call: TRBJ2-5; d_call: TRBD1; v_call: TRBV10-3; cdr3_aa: AIRSGTGQETQY
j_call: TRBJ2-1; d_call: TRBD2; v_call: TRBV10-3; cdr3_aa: AISERGVSYNEQF
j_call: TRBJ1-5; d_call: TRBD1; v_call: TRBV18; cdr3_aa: ASSPPLAGGRNQPQH